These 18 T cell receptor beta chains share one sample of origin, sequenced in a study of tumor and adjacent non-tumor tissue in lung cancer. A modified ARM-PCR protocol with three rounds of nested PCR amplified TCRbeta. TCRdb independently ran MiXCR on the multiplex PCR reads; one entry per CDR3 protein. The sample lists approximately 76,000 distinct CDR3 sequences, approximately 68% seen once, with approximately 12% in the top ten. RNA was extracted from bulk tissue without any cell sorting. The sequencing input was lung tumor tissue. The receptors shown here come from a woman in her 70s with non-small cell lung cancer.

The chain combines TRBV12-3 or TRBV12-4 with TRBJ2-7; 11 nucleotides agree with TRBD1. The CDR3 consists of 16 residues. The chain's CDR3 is CATITGVDRGQYEQYF. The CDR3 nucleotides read TGTGCTACCATCACGGGCGTGGACAGGGGGCAGTACGAGCAGTACTTC.

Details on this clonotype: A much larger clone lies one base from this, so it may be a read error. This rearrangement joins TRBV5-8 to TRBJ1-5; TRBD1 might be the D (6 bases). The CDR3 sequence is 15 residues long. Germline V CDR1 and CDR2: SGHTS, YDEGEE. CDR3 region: CAGSLWRGRNQPQHF. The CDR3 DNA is TGTGCCGGCAGCCTTTGGCGGGGGCGCAATCAGCCCCAGCATTTT.

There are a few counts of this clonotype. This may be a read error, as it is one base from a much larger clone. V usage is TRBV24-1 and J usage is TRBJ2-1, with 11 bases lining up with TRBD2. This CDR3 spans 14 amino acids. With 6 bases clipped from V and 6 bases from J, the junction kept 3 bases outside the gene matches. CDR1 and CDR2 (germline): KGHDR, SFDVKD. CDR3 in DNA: TGTGCCACCAGTTCTAGCGGGAGGTCCAATGAGCAGTTCTTC. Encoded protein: CATSSSGRSNEQFF.

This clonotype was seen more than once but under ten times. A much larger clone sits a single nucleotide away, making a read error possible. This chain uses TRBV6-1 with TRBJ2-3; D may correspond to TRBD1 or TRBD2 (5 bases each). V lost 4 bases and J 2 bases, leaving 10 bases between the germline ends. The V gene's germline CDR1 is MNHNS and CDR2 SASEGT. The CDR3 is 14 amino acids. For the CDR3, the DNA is TGTGCCAGCAGTGGACGGGGCATCACAGATACGCAGTATTTT. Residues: CASSGRGITDTQYF.

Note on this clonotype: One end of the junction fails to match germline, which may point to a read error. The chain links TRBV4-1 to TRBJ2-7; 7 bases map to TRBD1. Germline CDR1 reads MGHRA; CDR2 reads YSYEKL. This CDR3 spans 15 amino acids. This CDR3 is CTSSQNDRVPYEQYF. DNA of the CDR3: TGCACCAGCAGCCAAAATGACAGGGTTCCCTACGAGCAGTACTTC.

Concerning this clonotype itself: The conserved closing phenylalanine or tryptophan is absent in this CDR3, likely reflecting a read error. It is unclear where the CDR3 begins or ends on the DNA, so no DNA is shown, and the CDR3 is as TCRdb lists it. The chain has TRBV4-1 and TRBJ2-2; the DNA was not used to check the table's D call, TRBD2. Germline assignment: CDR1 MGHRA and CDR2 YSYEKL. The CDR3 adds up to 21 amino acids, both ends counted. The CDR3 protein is CASSPLTLRLAGGSNTGELFL.

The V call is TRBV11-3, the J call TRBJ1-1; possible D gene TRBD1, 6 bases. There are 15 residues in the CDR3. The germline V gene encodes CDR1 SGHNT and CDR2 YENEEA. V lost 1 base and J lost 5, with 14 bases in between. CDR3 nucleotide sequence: TGTGCCAGCAGCTTAGCTGGACAGTTGGGGACTGAAGCTTTCTTT. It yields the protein CASSLAGQLGTEAFF.

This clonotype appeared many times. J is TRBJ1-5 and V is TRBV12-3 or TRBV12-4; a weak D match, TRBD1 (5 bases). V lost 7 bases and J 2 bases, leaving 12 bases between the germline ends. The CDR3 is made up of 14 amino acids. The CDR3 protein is CASTPWGGNQPQHF. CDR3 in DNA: TGTGCCAGCACCCCTTGGGGGGGCAATCAGCCCCAGCATTTT.

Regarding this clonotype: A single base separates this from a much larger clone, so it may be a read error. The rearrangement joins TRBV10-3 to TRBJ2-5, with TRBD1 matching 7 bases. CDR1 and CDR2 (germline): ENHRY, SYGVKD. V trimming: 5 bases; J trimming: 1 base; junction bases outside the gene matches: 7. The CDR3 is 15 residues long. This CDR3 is CAISRQGGSQETQYF. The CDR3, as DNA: TGTGCCATCAGTCGACAGGGTGGGAGCCAAGAGACCCAGTACTTC.

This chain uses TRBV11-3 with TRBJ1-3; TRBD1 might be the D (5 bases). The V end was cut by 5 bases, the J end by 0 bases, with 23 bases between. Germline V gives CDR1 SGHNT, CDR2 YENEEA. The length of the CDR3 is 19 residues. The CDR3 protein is CASSQGHGTTYSSGNTIYF. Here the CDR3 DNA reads TGTGCCAGCAGCCAAGGACATGGTACCACATATAGCTCTGGAAACACCATATATTTT. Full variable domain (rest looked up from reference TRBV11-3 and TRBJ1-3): EAGVVQSPRYKIIEKKQPVAFWCNPISGHNTLYWYLQNLGQGPELLIRYENEEAVDDSQLPKDRFSAERLKGVDSTLKIQPAELGDSAVYLCASSQGHGTTYSSGNTIYFGEGSWLTVV.

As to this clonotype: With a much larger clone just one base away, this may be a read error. The CDR3 region is CVWTGDSNQPQHF. The CDR3 DNA reads as TGTGTCTGGACAGGGGATAGCAATCAGCCCCAGCATTTT. The chain carries TRBV30 and TRBJ1-5; 9 nucleotides align to TRBD1. CDR1 is GTSNPN and CDR2 is SVGIG in the germline V gene (reference sequence). The length of the CDR3 is 13 residues.

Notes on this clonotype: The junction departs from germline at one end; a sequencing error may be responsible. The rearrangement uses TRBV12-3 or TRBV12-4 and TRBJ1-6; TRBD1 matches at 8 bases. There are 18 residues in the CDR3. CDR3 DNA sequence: TGTGCCAGCAGCCACGCGACAGGGGATAGTTCATATAATCCACCCCTCCACTTT. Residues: CASSHATGDSSYNPPLHF.

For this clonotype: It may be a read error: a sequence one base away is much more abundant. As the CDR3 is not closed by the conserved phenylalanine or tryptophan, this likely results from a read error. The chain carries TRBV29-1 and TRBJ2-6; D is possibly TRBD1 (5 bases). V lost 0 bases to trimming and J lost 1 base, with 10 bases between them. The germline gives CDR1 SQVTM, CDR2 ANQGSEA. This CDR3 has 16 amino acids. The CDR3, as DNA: TGCAGCGTTGAAGATCGTCACAGGTCTGGGGCCAACGTCCTGACTCTC. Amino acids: CSVEDRHRSGANVLTL.

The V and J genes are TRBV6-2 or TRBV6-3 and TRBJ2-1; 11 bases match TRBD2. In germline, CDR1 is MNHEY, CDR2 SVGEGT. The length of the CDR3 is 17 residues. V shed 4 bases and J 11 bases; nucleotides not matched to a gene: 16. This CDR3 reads CASSFGASGRTRNKQFF. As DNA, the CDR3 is TGTGCCAGCAGTTTCGGGGCTAGCGGGAGGACGCGTAATAAGCAGTTCTTC.

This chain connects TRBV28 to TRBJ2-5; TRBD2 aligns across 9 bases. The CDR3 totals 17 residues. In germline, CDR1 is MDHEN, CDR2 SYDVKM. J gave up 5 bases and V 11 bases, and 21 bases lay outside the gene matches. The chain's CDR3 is CAPTDQVSGRVEETQYF. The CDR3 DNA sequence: TGTGCCCCCACGGATCAGGTTAGCGGGAGAGTCGAGGAGACCCAGTACTTC.

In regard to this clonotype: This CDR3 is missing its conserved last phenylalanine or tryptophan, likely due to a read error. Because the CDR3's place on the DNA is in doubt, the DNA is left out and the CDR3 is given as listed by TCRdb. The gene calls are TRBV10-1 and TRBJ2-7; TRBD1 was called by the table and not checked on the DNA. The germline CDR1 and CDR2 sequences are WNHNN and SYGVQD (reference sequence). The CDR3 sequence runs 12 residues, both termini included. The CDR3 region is CASSPHGNEEYL.

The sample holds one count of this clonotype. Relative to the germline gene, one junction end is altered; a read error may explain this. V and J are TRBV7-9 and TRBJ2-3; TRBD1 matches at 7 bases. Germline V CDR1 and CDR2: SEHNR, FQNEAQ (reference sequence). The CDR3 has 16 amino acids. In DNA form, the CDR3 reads TGTGTCAGCAGCTCCCTGAGGGGACAGTCCACAGATATGCAGTATTTT. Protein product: CVSSSLRGQSTDMQYF.

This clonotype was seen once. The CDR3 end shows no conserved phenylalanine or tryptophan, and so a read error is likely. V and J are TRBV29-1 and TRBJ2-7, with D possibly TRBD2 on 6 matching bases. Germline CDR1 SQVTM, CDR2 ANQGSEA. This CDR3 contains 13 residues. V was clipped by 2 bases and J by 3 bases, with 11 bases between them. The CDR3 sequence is CSVEFGSHYEQYL. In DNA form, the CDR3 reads TGCAGCGTTGAATTCGGGAGCCACTACGAGCAGTACCTC.